This is a list of T cell receptor beta chains from one sample in a study of shared clonotypes between healthy human individuals. TCRdb's copy holds only in-frame clones and misses some; the assay was immunoSEQ multiplex PCR. The sample has roughly 2.5 million clones, about 92% seen once. The sample was naive CD4+ T cells sorted from blood. These receptor sequences come from a man aged 18 to 30 in good health. Both conserved end residues are part of each CDR3. Fields, in order: V gene, clone size, J gene, D gene, CDR3 protein, CDR3 DNA. D genes are given only for firm matches. Some rows have no size entry. The others give once, few or many, or a class for an expanded clone.

V: TRBV30
size: .
J: TRBJ1-3
D: .
CDR3: CAWVSKGGPGNTIYF
DNA: TGTGCCTGGGTGAGCAAGGGGGGACCTGGAAACACCATATATTTT

V: TRBV9
size: .
J: TRBJ1-6
D: .
CDR3: CASSVDSNPLNSPLHF
DNA: TGTGCCAGCAGCGTGGACAGTAACCCTCTTAATTCACCCCTCCACTTT

V: TRBV5-1
size: .
J: TRBJ2-6
D: .
CDR3: CASSLEDLGYKANVLTF
DNA: TGCGCCAGCAGCTTGGAGGATTTAGGTTATAAGGCCAACGTCCTGACTTTC

V: TRBV7-2
size: .
J: TRBJ2-7
D: .
CDR3: CASSSRGLEQYF
DNA: TGTGCCAGCAGCTCTCGAGGGCTCGAGCAGTACTTC

V: TRBV12-5
size: .
J: TRBJ2-5
D: TRBD1
CDR3: CASGSGGSETQYF
DNA: TGTGCTAGTGGCTCAGGGGGATCAGAGACCCAGTACTTC

V: TRBV5-1
size: .
J: TRBJ2-1
D: .
CDR3: CASSSQGTNEQFF
DNA: TGCGCCAGCAGCTCCCAGGGGACCAATGAGCAGTTCTTC

V: TRBV14
size: .
J: TRBJ1-5
D: .
CDR3: CASSPSRNQPQHF
DNA: TGTGCCAGCAGCCCTAGCCGAAATCAGCCCCAGCATTTT

V: TRBV30
size: .
J: TRBJ1-6
D: .
CDR3: CAWSARAAGPSYNSPLHF
DNA: TGTGCCTGGAGTGCCCGCGCGGCAGGTCCGTCCTATAATTCACCCCTCCACTTT

V: TRBV27
size: .
J: TRBJ2-7
D: TRBD1
CDR3: CASSFRGDRVAQTTYEQYF
DNA: TGTGCCAGCAGTTTTAGGGGGGACAGGGTTGCCCAGACGACCTACGAGCAGTACTTC

V: TRBV11-2
size: .
J: TRBJ2-3
D: .
CDR3: CASSSRAGGVLNTQYF
DNA: TGTGCCAGCAGCTCCAGGGCCGGCGGGGTATTAAATACGCAGTATTTT

V: TRBV30
size: .
J: TRBJ2-3
D: .
CDR3: CAWTYPSTDTQYF
DNA: TGTGCCTGGACCTACCCTAGCACAGATACGCAGTATTTT

V: TRBV28
size: once
J: TRBJ1-2
D: .
CDR3: CATGESNYGYTF
DNA: TGTGCCACAGGGGAATCTAACTATGGCTACACCTTC

V: TRBV11-2
size: .
J: TRBJ2-2
D: TRBD1
CDR3: CASSSHGQGTGELFF
DNA: TGTGCCAGCAGTTCCCACGGACAGGGGACCGGGGAGCTGTTTTTT

V: TRBV11-2
size: .
J: TRBJ2-7
D: .
CDR3: CASSLVGRVGTSYEQYF
DNA: TGTGCCAGCAGCTTAGTCGGGCGGGTCGGGACCTCCTACGAGCAGTACTTC